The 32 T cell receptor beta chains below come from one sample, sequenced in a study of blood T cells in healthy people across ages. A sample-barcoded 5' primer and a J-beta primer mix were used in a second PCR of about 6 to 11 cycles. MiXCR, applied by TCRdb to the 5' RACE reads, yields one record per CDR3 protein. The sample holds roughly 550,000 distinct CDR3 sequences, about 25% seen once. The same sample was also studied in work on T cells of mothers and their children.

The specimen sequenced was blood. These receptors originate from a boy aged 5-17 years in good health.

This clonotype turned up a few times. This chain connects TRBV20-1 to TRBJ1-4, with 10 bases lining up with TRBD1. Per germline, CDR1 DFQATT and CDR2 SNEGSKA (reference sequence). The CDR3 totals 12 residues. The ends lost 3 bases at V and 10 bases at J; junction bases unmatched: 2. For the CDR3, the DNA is TGCAGTGCTAGCGACAGGGGGCTAAAACTGTTTTTT. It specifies CSASDRGLKLFF.

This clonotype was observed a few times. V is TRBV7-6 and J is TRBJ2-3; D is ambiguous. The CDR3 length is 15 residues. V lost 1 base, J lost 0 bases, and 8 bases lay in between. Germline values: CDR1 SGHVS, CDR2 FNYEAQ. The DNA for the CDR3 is TGTGCCAGCAGCTTAGTCGCAAGAAGCACAGATACGCAGTATTTT. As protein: CASSLVARSTDTQYF.

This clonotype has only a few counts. CDR3 DNA: TGCGCCAGCACCCTAGGAGAACTAGAAGAGACCCAGTACTTC. As protein: CASTLGELEETQYF. The chain links TRBV5-1 to TRBJ2-5; D may be TRBD2 (5 bases). CDR1 is SGHRS and CDR2 is YFSETQ in the germline V gene. The CDR3 length is 14 residues. Trimming took 6 bases from V and 3 from J, leaving 15 bases between them.

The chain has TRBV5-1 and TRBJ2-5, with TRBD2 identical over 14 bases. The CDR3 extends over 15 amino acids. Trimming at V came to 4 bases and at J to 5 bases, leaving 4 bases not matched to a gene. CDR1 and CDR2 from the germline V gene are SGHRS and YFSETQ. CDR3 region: CASSARTSGGETQYF. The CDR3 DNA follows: TGCGCCAGCAGCGCCCGGACTAGCGGGGGGGAGACCCAGTACTTC.

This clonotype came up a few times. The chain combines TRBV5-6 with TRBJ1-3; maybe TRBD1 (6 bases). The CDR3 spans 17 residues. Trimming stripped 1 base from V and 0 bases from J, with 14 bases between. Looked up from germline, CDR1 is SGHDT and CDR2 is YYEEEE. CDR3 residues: CASSLPGTPFSGNTIYF. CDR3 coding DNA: TGTGCCAGCAGCTTGCCCGGGACACCTTTCTCTGGAAACACCATATATTTT.

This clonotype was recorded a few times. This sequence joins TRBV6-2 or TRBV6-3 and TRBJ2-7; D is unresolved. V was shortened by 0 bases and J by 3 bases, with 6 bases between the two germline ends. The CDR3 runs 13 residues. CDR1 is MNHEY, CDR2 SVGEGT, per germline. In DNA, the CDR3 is TGTGCCAGCAGTTACTCCCTCGACTACGAGCAGTACTTC. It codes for CASSYSLDYEQYF.

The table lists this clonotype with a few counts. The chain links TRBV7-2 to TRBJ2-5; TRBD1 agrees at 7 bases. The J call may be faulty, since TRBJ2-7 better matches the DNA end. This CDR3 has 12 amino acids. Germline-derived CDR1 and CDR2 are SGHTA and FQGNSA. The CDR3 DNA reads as TGTGCCAGCAGCGGGACAGAATACGAGCAGTACTTC. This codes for CASSGTEYEQYF.

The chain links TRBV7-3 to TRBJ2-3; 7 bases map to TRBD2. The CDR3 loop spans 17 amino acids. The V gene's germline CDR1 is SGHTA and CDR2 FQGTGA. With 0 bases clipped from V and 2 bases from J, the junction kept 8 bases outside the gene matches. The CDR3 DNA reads TGTGCCAGCAGCTTAACGTTACCTAGCGGATACACAGATACGCAGTATTTT. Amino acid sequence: CASSLTLPSGYTDTQYF. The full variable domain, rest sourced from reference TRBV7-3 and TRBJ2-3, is GAGVSQTPSNKVTEKGKYVELRCDPISGHTALYWYRQSLGQGPEFLIYFQGTGAADDSGLPNDRFFAVRPEGSVSTLKIQRTERGDSAVYLCASSLTLPSGYTDTQYFGPGTRLTVL.

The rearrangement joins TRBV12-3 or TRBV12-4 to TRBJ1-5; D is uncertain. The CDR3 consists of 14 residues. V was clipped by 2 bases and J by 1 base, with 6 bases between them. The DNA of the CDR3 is TGTGCCAGCAGTTTAACACAGAGCAATCAGCCCCAGCATTTT. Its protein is CASSLTQSNQPQHF.

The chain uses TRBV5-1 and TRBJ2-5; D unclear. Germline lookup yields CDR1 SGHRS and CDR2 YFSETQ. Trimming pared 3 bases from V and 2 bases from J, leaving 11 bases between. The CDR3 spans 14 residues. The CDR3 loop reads CASSSRLGQETQYF. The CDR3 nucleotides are TGCGCCAGCAGCTCCCGTTTAGGTCAAGAGACCCAGTACTTC.

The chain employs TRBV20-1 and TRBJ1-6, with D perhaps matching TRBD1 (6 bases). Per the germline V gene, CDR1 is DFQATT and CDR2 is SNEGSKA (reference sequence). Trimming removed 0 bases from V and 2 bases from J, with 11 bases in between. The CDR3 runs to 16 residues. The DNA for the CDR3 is TGCAGTGCTAGAGATTTGGGGGGCCCCTATAATTCACCCCTCCACTTT. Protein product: CSARDLGGPYNSPLHF.

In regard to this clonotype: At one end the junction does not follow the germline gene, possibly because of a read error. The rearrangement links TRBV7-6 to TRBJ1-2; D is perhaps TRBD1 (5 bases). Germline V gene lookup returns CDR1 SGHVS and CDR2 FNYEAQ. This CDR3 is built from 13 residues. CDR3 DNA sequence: TGTGCCAGCAGCACGGGGGTCAACTATAGCTACACCTTC. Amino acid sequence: CASSTGVNYSYTF.

The CDR3 DNA is TGCAGTGCTAGACGGGACCTCTACAATGAGCAGTTCTTC. As protein: CSARRDLYNEQFF. The chain carries TRBV20-1 and TRBJ2-1, with D perhaps given as TRBD1 or TRBD2 (5 bases each). Germline V gene lookup returns CDR1 DFQATT and CDR2 SNEGSKA (reference sequence). This CDR3 has 13 residues. V shed 2 bases and J shed 3 bases, with 8 bases lying between them.

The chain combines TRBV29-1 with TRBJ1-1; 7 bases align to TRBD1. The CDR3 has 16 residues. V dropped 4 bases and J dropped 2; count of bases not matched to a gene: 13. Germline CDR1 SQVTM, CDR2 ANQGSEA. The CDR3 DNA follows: TGCAGCGTTGGCGGCGGGGCAGGGGGACCAAACACTGAAGCTTTCTTT. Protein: CSVGGGAGGPNTEAFF.

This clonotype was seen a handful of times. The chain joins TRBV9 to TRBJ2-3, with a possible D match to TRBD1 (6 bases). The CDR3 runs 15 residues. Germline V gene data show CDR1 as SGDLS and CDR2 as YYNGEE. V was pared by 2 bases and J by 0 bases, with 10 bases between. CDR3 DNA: TGTGCCAGCAGCGTGCGCCAGGGGAGCACAGATACGCAGTATTTT. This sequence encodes CASSVRQGSTDTQYF.

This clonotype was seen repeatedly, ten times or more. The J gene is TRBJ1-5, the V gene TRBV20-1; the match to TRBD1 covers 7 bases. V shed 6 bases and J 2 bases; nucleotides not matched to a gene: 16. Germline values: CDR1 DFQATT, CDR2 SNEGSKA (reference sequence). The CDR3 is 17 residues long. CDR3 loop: CSAQTGGRGLGNQPQHF. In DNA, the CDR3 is TGCAGTGCCCAGACCGGGGGCAGGGGGTTGGGCAATCAGCCCCAGCATTTT.

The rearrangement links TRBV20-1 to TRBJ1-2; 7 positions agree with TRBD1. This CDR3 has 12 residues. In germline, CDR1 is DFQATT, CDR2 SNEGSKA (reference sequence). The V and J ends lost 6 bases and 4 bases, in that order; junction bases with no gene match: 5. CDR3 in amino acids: CSAQTGPYGYTF. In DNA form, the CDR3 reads TGCAGTGCGCAGACAGGGCCCTATGGCTACACCTTC.

CDR3 in DNA: TGTGCCAGCAGTAGCCATACCTCCAATGAGCAGTTCTTC. Translation: CASSSHTSNEQFF. V gene TRBV28 combines with J gene TRBJ2-1, with no clear D. The CDR3 totals 13 residues. V shed 5 bases and J shed 6 bases, with 11 bases lying between them. Germline V gene data show CDR1 as MDHEN and CDR2 as SYDVKM.

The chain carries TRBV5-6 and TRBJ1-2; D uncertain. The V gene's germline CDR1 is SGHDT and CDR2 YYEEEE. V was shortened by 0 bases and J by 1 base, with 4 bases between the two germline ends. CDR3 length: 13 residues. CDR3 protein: CASSLANNYGYTF. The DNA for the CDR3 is TGTGCCAGCAGCTTGGCTAATAACTATGGCTACACCTTC.

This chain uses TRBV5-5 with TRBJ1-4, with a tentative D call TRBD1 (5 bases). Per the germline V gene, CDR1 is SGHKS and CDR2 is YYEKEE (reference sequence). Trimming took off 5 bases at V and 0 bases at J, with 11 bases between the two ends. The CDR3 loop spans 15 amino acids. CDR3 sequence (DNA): TGTGCCAGCAGAAGACAGATTGCAACTAATGAAAAACTGTTTTTT. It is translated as CASRRQIATNEKLFF.

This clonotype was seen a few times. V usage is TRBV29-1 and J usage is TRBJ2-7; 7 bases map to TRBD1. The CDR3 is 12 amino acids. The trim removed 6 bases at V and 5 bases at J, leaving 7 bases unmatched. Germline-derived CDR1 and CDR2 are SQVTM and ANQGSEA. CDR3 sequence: CSVRQGVNEQYF. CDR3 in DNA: TGCAGCGTCCGACAGGGCGTCAACGAGCAGTACTTC.

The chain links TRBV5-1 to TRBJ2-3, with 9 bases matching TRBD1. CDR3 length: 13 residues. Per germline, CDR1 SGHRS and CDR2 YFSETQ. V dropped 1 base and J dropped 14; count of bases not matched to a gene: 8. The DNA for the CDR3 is TGCGCCAGCAGCTTGACGGGACAGGGTTTCGGGTATTTT. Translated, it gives CASSLTGQGFGYF.

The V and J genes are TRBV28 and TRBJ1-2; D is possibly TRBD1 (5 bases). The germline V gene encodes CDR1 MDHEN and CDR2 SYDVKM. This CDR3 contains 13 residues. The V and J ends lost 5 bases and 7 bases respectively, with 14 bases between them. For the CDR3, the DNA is TGTGCCAGCAGTGGGGGGGGGACTCGTGGCTACACCTTC. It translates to CASSGGGTRGYTF.

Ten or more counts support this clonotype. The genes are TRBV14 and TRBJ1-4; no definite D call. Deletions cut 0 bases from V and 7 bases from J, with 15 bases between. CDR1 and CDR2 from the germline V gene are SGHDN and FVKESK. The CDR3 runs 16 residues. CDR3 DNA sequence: TGTGCCAGCAGCCAAGATTCCCCCGTCGTGGCTGAAAAACTGTTTTTT. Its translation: CASSQDSPVVAEKLFF. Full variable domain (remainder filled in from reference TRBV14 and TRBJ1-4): EAGVTQFPSHSVIEKGQTVTLRCDPISGHDNLYWYRRVMGKEIKFLLHFVKESKQDESGMPNNRFLAERTGGTYSTLKVQPAELEDSGVYFCASSQDSPVVAEKLFFGSGTQLSVL.

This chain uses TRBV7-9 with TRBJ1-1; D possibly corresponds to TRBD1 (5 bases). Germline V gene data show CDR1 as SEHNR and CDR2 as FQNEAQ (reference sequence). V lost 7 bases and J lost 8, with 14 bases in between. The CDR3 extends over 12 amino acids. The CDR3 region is CASIAGEAEAFF. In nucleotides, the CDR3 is TGTGCCAGCATCGCGGGGGAGGCAGAAGCTTTCTTT.

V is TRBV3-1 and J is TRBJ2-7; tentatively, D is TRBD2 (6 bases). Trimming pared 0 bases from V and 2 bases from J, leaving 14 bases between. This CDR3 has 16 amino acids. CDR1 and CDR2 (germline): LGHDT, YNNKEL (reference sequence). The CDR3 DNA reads TGTGCCAGCAGCCAAGATCTAGTAGCGGTTACCTACGAGCAGTACTTC. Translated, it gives CASSQDLVAVTYEQYF.

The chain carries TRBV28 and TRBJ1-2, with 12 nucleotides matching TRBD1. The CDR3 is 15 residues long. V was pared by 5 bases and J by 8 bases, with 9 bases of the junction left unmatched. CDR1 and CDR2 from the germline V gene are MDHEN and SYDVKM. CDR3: CASSPPGQGAKGYTF. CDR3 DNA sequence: TGTGCCAGCAGTCCTCCGGGACAGGGGGCCAAGGGCTACACCTTC.

CDR3 sequence: CASSLTAETQYF. The CDR3 DNA reads as TGTGCCAGCAGCTTAACGGCGGAGACCCAGTACTTC. The chain employs TRBV7-2 and TRBJ2-5, with D uncertain. The CDR3 is 12 amino acids. The germline V gene has CDR1 SGHTA and CDR2 FQGNSA. V was trimmed by 2 bases and J by 5 bases, leaving 6 bases between them.

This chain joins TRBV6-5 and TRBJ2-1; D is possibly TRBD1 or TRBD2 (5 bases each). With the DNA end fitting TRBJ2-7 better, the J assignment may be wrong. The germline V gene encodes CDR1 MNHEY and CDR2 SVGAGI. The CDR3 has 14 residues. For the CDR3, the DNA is TGTGCCAGCAGTTACGGGGACCACGGAGGCGAGCAGTACTTC. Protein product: CASSYGDHGGEQYF.

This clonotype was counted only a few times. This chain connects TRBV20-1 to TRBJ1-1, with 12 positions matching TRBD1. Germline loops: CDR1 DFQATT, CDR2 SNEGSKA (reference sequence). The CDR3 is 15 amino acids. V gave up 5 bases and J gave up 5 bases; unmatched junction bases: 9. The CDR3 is CSACGGTGGETEAFF. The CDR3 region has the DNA TGCAGTGCTTGTGGCGGGACAGGGGGCGAAACTGAAGCTTTCTTT.

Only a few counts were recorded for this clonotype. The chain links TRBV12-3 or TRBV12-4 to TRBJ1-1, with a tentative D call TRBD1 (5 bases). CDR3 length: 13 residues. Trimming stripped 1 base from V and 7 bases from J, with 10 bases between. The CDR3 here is CASSLGAGVEAFF. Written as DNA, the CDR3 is TGTGCCAGCAGTTTAGGTGCGGGGGTTGAAGCTTTCTTT.

This chain's CDR3 is CASSLVGGANYEQYF. The DNA for the CDR3 is TGCGCCAGCAGCTTGGTCGGGGGCGCGAATTACGAGCAGTACTTC. The rearrangement links TRBV5-1 to TRBJ2-5, with D perhaps matching TRBD1 or TRBD2 (6 bases each). The J call may be incorrect, as the DNA end agrees better with TRBJ2-7. Germline CDR1 is SGHRS and CDR2 is YFSETQ. The CDR3 has 15 residues.